This T cell receptor (beta chain) is from a study of CD8+CD57+ T cells in acquired aplastic anemia. Notes on the study in general: CD8+ Simpson's diversity showed no significant patient-control difference.

CD8+CD57+ cell expansion had been shown by flow cytometry in patients chosen for sequencing. Profiling of TCR beta VDJ combinations and CDR3 sequences used genomic DNA as template. TCRdb fed the reads into MiXCR, producing one record per CDR3 protein. The sample has approximately 180,000 distinct CDR3 sequences, around 48% seen once; the top ten hold about 1.7%. Worth noting for this clonotype: What it binds is unknown.

The CDR3 length is 14 residues. The germline V and J ends were trimmed by 1 base and 0 bases, with 6 bases remaining between them. CDR1 SEHNR and CDR2 FQNEAQ come from the germline V gene (reference sequence). The clonotype comes from a human donor with aplastic anemia. The chain is built from TRBV7-9 and TRBJ1-1; no reliable D call. Input material: sorted CD4+, CD8+, or CD8+CD57+ T cells (not recorded which) from PBMCs. The CDR3 DNA reads TGTGCCAGCAGCTTAGGCAGCATGAACACTGAAGCTTTCTTT. Translating gives CASSLGSMNTEAFF.